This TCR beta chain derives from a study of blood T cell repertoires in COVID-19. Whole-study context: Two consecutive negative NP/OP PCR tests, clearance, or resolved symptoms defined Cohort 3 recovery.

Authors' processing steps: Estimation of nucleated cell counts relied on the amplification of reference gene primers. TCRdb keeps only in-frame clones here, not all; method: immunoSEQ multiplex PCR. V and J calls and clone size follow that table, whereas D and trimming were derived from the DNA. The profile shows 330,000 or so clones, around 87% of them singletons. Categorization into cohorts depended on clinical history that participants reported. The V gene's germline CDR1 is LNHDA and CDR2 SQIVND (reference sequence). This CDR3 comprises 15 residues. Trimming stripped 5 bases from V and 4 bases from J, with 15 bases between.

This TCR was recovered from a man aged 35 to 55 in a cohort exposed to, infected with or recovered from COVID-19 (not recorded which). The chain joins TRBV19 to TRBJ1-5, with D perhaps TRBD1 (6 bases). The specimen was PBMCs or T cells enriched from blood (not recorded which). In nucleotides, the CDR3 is TGTGCCAGTAGTCCGGACAGTCCAGTGAATCAGCCCCAGCATTTT. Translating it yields CASSPDSPVNQPQHF.